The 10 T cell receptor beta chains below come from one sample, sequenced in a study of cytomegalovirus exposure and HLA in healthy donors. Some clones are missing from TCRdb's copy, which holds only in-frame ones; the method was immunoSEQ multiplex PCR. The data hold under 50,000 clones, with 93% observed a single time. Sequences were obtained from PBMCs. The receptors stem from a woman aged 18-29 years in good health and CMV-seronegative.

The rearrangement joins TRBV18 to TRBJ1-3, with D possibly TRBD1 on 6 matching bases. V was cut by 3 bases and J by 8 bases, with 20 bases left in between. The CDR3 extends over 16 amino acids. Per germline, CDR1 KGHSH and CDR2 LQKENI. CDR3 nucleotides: TGTGCCAGCTCACCTGGGGACACCTACTCCGCGGACACCATATATTTT. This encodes CASSPGDTYSADTIYF. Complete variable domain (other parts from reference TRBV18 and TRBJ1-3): NAGVMQNPRHLVRRRGQEARLRCSPMKGHSHVYWYRQLPEEGLKFMVYLQKENIIDESGMPKERFSAEFPKEGPSILRIQQVVRGDSAAYFCASSPGDTYSADTIYFGEGSWLTVV.

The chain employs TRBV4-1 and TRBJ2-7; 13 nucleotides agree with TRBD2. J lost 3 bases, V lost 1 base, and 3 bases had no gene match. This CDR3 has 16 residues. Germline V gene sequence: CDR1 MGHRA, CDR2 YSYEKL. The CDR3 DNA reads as TGCGCCAGCAGCCAAGTACTAGCGGGAGGGCTCTACGAGCAGTACTTC. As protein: CASSQVLAGGLYEQYF.

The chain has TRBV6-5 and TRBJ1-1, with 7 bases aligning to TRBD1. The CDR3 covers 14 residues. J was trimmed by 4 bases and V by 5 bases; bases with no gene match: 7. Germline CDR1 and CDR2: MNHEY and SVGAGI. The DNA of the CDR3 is TGTGCCAGCAGTATGGAACAGGGGATCACTGAAGCTTTCTTT. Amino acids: CASSMEQGITEAFF.

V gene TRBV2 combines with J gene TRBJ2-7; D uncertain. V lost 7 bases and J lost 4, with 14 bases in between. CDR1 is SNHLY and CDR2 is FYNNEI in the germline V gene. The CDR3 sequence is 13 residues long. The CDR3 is CASKWRLSYEQYF. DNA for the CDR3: TGTGCCAGCAAATGGCGGCTTTCGTACGAGCAGTACTTC.

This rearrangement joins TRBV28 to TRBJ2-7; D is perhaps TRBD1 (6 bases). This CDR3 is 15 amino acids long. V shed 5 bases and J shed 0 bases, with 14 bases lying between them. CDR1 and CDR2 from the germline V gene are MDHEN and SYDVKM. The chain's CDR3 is CASSLLQGSSYEQYF. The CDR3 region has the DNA TGTGCCAGCAGTCTCCTACAGGGATCCTCCTACGAGCAGTACTTC.

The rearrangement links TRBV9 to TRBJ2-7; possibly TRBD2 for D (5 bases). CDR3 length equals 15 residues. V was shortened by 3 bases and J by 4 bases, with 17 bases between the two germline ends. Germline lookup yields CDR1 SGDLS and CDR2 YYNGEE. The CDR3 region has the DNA TGTGCCAGCAGCGAGAGGGAGATGGGGTTTTACGAGCAGTACTTC. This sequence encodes CASSEREMGFYEQYF.

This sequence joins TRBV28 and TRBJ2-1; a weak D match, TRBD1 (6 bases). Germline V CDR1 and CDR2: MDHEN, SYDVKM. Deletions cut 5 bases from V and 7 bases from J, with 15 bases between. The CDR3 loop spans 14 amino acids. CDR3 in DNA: TGTGCCAGCAGTACCCCTGCGCAGGGGAATGAGCAGTTCTTC. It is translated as CASSTPAQGNEQFF.

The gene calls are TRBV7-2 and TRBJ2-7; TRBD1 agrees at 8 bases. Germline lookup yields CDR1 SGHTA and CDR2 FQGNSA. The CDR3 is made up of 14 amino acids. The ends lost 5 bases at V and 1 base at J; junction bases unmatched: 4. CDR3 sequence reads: CASSPGTGSYEQYF. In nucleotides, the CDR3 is TGTGCCAGCAGCCCCGGGACAGGTTCCTACGAGCAGTACTTC. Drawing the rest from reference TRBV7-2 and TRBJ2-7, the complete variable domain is GAGVSQSPSNKVTEKGKDVELRCDPISGHTALYWYRQSLGQGLEFLIYFQGNSAPDKSGLPSDRFSAERTGGSVSTLTIQRTQQEDSAVYLCASSPGTGSYEQYFGPGTRLTVT.

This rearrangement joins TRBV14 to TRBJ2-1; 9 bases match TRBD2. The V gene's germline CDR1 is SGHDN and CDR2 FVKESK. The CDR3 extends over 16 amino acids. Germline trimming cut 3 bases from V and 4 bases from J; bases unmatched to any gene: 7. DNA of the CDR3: TGTGCCAGCAGCCAGCTTGCGGGGGGGCCTTACAATGAGCAGTTCTTC. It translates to CASSQLAGGPYNEQFF.

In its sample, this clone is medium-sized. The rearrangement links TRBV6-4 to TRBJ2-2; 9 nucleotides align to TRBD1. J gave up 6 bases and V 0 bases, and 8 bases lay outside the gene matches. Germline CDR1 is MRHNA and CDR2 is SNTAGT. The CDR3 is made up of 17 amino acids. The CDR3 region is CASSDSPDRGSPGELFF. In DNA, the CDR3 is TGTGCCAGCAGTGACTCCCCAGACAGGGGGTCCCCCGGGGAGCTGTTTTTT.